Only one count was recorded for the clone carrying this TCR beta chain. Its specificity is unknown. Per the germline V gene, CDR1 is MNHEY and CDR2 is SMNVEV (reference sequence). This CDR3 has 15 amino acids. V lost 4 bases, J lost 4 bases, and 15 bases lay in between. This sample was taken from a study of T cells after yellow fever vaccination. Study summary: Some fractions had low cell numbers, and these were prepared with SMART-Seq v4 Ultra Low Input. The study's findings and limits: In post-booster samples, most primary-vaccination clones reappeared (about 96% CD4, approximately 91% CD8). Any FACS-sorted repertoire could hold abundant clonotypes that contaminate it from the bulk population.

A process of 5'RACE template switching, which added a universal primer site and UMIs, was used to make TCR cDNA. TCRdb redid the calling of the 5' RACE reads with MiXCR, one entry per CDR3 protein. Of a few hundred thousand distinct CDR3 sequences listed, roughly 4.3% are singletons. The TCR comes from a man younger than 35 who received the YFV17D yellow fever vaccine. V is TRBV27 and J is TRBJ2-3, with D perhaps matching TRBD2 (6 bases). The source was PBMCs, collected 5 days after the yellow fever booster vaccination. Here the CDR3 reads CASSSRTTLADTQYF. In DNA form, the CDR3 reads TGTGCCAGCAGTTCGAGGACTACCCTCGCAGATACGCAGTATTTT.